Presented here are 20 T cell receptor beta chains from one specimen sequenced in a study of CD8+CD57+ T cells in acquired aplastic anemia. The template used for profiling TCR beta VDJ and CDR3 was genomic DNA. One entry per CDR3 protein, called by TCRdb with MiXCR from the reads. The repertoire holds under 150,000 distinct CDR3 sequences, roughly 40% seen once, with 8% to 9% in the top ten. Sequenced material: sorted CD4+, CD8+, or CD8+CD57+ T cells (not recorded which) from PBMCs. Receptor source: a human donor in good health, serving as a control.

The chain combines TRBV10-3 with TRBJ1-4; weak D call: TRBD1 (5 bases). This CDR3 comprises 15 residues. Germline V lookup: CDR1 ENHRY, CDR2 SYGVKD. Trimming shortened V by 10 bases and J by 1 base, and 16 bases separated the two germline ends. For the CDR3, the DNA is TGTGCCACCAAAGCCGGGCAGGGAACTAATGAAAAACTGTTTTTT. It is translated as CATKAGQGTNEKLFF.

This clonotype was found many times. The chain recombines TRBV2 with TRBJ2-5, with 15 bases that match TRBD2. Unmatched junction bases numbered 6, after V lost 6 bases and J lost 4 bases. The CDR3 runs 16 residues. Germline CDR1 reads SNHLY; CDR2 reads FYNNEI. CDR3 amino acids: CASRAPGLAGGETQYF. In DNA, the CDR3 is TGTGCCAGCAGAGCTCCGGGACTAGCGGGGGGAGAGACCCAGTACTTC.

Concerning this clonotype itself: A single base separates this from a much larger clone, so it may be a read error. V is TRBV10-3 and J is TRBJ1-5, with D possibly TRBD1 on 5 matching bases. Trimming took 6 bases from V and 0 from J, leaving 12 bases between them. This CDR3 has 15 residues. CDR1 is ENHRY and CDR2 is SYGVKD in the germline V gene. CDR3 in amino acids: CAIRTPGGSNQPQHF. Written as DNA, the CDR3 is TGTGCCATCAGGACACCCGGGGGTAGCAATCAGCCCCAGCATTTT.

Here the CDR3 DNA reads TGTGCCATCAGGGGGCAAGGGACAGGGCATGGCTACACCTTC. This codes for CAIRGQGTGHGYTF. This chain connects TRBV10-3 to TRBJ1-2; 9 bases fit TRBD1. Germline V CDR1 and CDR2: ENHRY, SYGVKD. With 6 bases clipped from V and 6 bases from J, the junction kept 8 bases outside the gene matches. The CDR3 extends over 14 amino acids.

This chain joins TRBV30 and TRBJ1-2; D gene unclear. Germline loops: CDR1 GTSNPN, CDR2 SVGIG (reference sequence). The CDR3 has 13 amino acids. In DNA, the CDR3 is TGTGCAAAGAAGGTGGCTTCTAACTATGGCTACACCTTC. This translates into CAKKVASNYGYTF.

This clonotype was recorded a few times. The chain carries TRBV28 and TRBJ2-1; 13 nucleotides match TRBD2. The CDR3 is made up of 18 amino acids. J was trimmed by 0 bases and V by 5 bases; bases with no gene match: 7. Germline V gene lookup returns CDR1 MDHEN and CDR2 SYDVKM. CDR3 sequence: CASSQLAGGPSSYNEQFF. The DNA for the CDR3 is TGTGCCAGCAGTCAACTAGCGGGGGGGCCAAGCTCCTACAATGAGCAGTTCTTC.

The V call is TRBV15, the J call TRBJ2-7, with a tentative D call TRBD1 (6 bases). Germline loops: CDR1 LNHNV, CDR2 YYDKDF (reference sequence). V lost 8 bases and J 3 bases, leaving 11 bases between the germline ends. The CDR3 has 12 residues. The CDR3 DNA follows: TGTGCCACCTACAGGGATATCTACGAGCAGTACTTC. Translating gives CATYRDIYEQYF.

Worth noting for this clonotype: No conserved phenylalanine or tryptophan is present at the end of the CDR3, so a read error is the likely explanation. This chain uses TRBV29-1 with TRBJ1-1; D is uncertain. Germline V gene lookup returns CDR1 SQVTM and CDR2 ANQGSEA. The length of the CDR3 is 13 residues. V was shortened by 8 bases and J by 0 bases, with 13 bases between the two germline ends. The DNA for the CDR3 is TGCAGCCTGGCAGAATACATGAACACTGAAGCTTTCTCT. It yields the protein CSLAEYMNTEAFS.

Many counts were recorded for this clonotype. The V call is TRBV10-3, the J call TRBJ2-7; a weak D match, TRBD1 (6 bases). From germline, CDR1 is ENHRY and CDR2 SYGVKD. This CDR3 has 12 residues. The V end was cut by 8 bases, the J end by 5 bases, with 13 bases between. The CDR3 protein is CAIGQGFDEQYF. CDR3 nucleotides: TGTGCCATCGGGCAGGGGTTTGACGAGCAGTACTTC.

V and J are TRBV11-1 and TRBJ2-7; 8 positions match TRBD1. The CDR3 runs 17 residues. V lost 6 bases and J lost 1; bases outside the gene matches: 14. Germline CDR1 is SGHAT and CDR2 is FQDESV (reference sequence). The CDR3 protein is CASRSVKGTGESYEQYF. CDR3 sequence (DNA): TGTGCCAGCAGATCGGTTAAAGGGACAGGAGAATCCTACGAGCAGTACTTC.

The chain is built from TRBV20-1 and TRBJ2-2; TRBD1 or TRBD2 may be the D gene (5 bases each). The CDR3 is 13 amino acids. Germline values: CDR1 DFQATT, CDR2 SNEGSKA (reference sequence). Trimming shortened V by 3 bases and J by 3 bases, and 8 bases separated the two germline ends. The CDR3 loop reads CSASGTYTGELFF. The CDR3 nucleotides are TGCAGTGCTAGCGGGACCTACACCGGGGAGCTGTTTTTT.

This clonotype was detected only a few times. The chain recombines TRBV18 with TRBJ1-1; D not resolved. This CDR3 has 13 amino acids. Germline V gives CDR1 KGHSH, CDR2 LQKENI. The germline V and J ends were trimmed by 6 bases and 2 bases, with 10 bases remaining between them. In DNA form, the CDR3 reads TGTGCCAGCTCTCCTGCGCTTAACACTGAAGCTTTCTTT. Residues: CASSPALNTEAFF.

This clonotype was observed a handful of times. The J gene is TRBJ2-3, the V gene TRBV5-6; no clear D gene. Germline CDR1 and CDR2: SGHDT and YYEEEE. V lost 4 bases to trimming and J lost 2 bases, with 11 bases between them. This CDR3 has 14 amino acids. The CDR3 spells CASSGGTYTDTQYF. The DNA for the CDR3 is TGTGCCAGCAGCGGCGGTACTTACACAGATACGCAGTATTTT. The full variable domain, rest sourced from reference TRBV5-6 and TRBJ2-3, is DAGVTQSPTHLIKTRGQQVTLRCSPKSGHDTVSWYQQALGQGPQFIFQYYEEEERQRGNFPDRFSGHQFPNYSSELNVNALLLGDSALYLCASSGGTYTDTQYFGPGTRLTVL.

This clonotype occurred many times. The chain is built from TRBV7-9 and TRBJ1-2, with 11 positions matching TRBD1. CDR3 length: 14 amino acids. J lost 3 bases, V lost 4 bases, and 1 base had no gene match. Germline V lookup: CDR1 SEHNR, CDR2 FQNEAQ (reference sequence). The CDR3 nucleotides are TGTGCCAGCAGCTCGGGACAGGGGGACTATGGCTACACCTTC. Translated, it gives CASSSGQGDYGYTF. The entire variable domain, with the rest obtained from reference TRBV7-9 and TRBJ1-2, is as follows: DTGVSQNPRHKITKRGQNVTFRCDPISEHNRLYWYRQTLGQGPEFLTYFQNEAQLEKSRLLSDRFSAERPKGSFSTLEIQRTEQGDSAMYLCASSSGQGDYGYTFGSGTRLTVV.

The chain is built from TRBV6-5 and TRBJ2-7, with no clear D. V was cut by 3 bases and J by 6 bases, with 12 bases left in between. There are 13 residues in the CDR3. Germline V gene lookup returns CDR1 MNHEY and CDR2 SVGAGI. CDR3 sequence (DNA): TGTGCCAGCAGTTATGGGAAAACGGCCGAGCAGTACTTC. Encoded protein: CASSYGKTAEQYF.

This clonotype was seen repeatedly, ten times or more. J is TRBJ2-1 and V is TRBV2; possibly TRBD1 for D (6 bases). V dropped 5 bases and J dropped 7 bases, with 15 bases sitting between them. Germline V CDR1 and CDR2: SNHLY, FYNNEI. The CDR3 spans 14 residues. In DNA form, the CDR3 reads TGTGCCAGCAGTCAATCAACAGGGCATAATGAGCAGTTCTTC. Amino acids: CASSQSTGHNEQFF.

This clonotype was picked up many times. The chain carries TRBV5-1 and TRBJ2-5; D is unclear. The germline CDR1 and CDR2 sequences are SGHRS and YFSETQ. V was trimmed by 0 bases and J by 2 bases, leaving 5 bases between them. The CDR3 covers 13 residues. The CDR3 sequence is CASSLVVQETQYF. In nucleotides, the CDR3 is TGCGCCAGCAGCTTGGTCGTTCAAGAGACCCAGTACTTC.

This clonotype was seen at least ten times. This chain joins TRBV7-9 and TRBJ2-7; no firm D call. This CDR3 comprises 13 residues. Germline CDR1 is SEHNR and CDR2 is FQNEAQ (reference sequence). Trimming took 0 bases from V and 1 from J, leaving 4 bases between them. CDR3 coding DNA: TGTGCCAGCAGCTTAGCAGAGTCCTACGAGCAGTACTTC. Translated: CASSLAESYEQYF.

This clonotype has ten or more counts. This sequence joins TRBV20-1 and TRBJ2-5, with 8 bases matching TRBD1. There are 14 residues in the CDR3. Per the germline V gene, CDR1 is DFQATT and CDR2 is SNEGSKA (reference sequence). Trimming at V came to 4 bases and at J to 5 bases, leaving 9 bases not matched to a gene. In DNA form, the CDR3 reads TGCAGTGCTACGTCGGACAGGGCAAGGGAGACCCAGTACTTC. The encoded protein is CSATSDRARETQYF.

Points on this clonotype: At one end, the junction sequence differs from germline, possibly due to a read error. The chain links TRBV10-3 to TRBJ2-1; 7 bases align to TRBD2. From germline, CDR1 is ENHRY and CDR2 SYGVKD. The CDR3 sequence is 14 residues long. The CDR3 DNA follows: TGTGCCAGCAGTTACGGTGGCGGGGGTAGTGAGCAGTTCTTC. Protein: CASSYGGGGSEQFF.